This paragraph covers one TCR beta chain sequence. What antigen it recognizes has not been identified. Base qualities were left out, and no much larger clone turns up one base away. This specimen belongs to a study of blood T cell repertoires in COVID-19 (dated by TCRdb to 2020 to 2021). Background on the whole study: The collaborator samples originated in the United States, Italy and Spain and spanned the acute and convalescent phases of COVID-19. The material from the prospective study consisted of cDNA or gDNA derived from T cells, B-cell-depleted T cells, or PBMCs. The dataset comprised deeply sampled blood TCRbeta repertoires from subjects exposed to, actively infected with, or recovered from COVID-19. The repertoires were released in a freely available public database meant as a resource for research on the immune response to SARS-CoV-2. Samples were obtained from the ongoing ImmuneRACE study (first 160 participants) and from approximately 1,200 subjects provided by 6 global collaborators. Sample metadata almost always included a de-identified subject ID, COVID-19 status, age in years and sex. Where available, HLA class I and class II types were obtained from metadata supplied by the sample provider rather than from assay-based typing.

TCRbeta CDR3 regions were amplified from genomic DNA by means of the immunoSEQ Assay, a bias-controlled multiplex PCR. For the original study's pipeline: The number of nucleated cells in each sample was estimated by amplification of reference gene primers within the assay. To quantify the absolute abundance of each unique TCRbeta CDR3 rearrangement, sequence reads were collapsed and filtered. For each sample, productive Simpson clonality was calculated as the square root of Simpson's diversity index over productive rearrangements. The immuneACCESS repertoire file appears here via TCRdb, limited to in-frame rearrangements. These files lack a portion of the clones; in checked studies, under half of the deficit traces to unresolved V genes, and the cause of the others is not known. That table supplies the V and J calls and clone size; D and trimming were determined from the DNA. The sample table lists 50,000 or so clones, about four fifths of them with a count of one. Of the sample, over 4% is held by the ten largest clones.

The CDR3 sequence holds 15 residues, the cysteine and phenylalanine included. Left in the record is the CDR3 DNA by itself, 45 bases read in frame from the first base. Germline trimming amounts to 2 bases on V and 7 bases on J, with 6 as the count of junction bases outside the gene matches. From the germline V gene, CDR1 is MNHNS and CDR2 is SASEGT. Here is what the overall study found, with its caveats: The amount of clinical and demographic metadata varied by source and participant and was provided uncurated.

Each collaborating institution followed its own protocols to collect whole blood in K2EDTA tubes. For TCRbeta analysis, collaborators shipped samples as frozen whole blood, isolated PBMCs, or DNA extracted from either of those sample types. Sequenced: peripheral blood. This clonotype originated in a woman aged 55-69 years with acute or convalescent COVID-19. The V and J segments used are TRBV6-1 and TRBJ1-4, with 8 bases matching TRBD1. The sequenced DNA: TGTGCCAGCAGTGAAACGGCAGGGGGCTTTGAAAAACTGTTTTTT. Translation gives CASSETAGGFEKLFF.